This entry lists 29 T cell receptor beta chains sequenced from one sample in a study of blood T cell repertoires in COVID-19 (dated by TCRdb to the early 2020s). Libraries came from the immunoSEQ multiplex PCR assay. This immuneACCESS table, as held by TCRdb, lists in-frame sequences with V and J called but not all clones. Of the missing ones, under half trace to an unresolved V gene in checked studies; the others have no known cause. A total of about 200,000 clones appear in this sample, about 89% of them only once. The ten largest clones capture under 7.5% of the sample. Sequenced sample: peripheral blood. The receptors stem from a man in his 60s who had recovered from COVID-19.

In this sample, this clone turned up a few times. The V and J genes are TRBV27 and TRBJ1-2, with 10 bases matching TRBD1. This CDR3 comprises 15 residues. CDR1 and CDR2 (germline): MNHEY, SMNVEV (reference sequence). Trimming took 5 bases from V and 7 from J; bases not matched to a gene: 10. The CDR3 nucleotides read TGTGCCAGCAGTCCCTGGGGACAGGGGAGGTCTGGCTACACCTTC. Protein product: CASSPWGQGRSGYTF.

This clone was detected only a few times. The V and J genes are TRBV5-1 and TRBJ2-6; TRBD2 aligns across 7 bases. Germline values: CDR1 SGHRS, CDR2 YFSETQ. This CDR3 comprises 15 residues. The trim removed 4 bases at V and 2 bases at J, leaving 3 bases unmatched. CDR3 sequence (DNA): TGCGCCAGCAGCGACGCGGGGGCTGGGGCCAACGTCCTGACTTTC. It codes for CASSDAGAGANVLTF.

DNA of the CDR3: TGTGCCAGCAGCTTAAATCCCGGACTAGCGGGGGATGAGCAGTTCTTC. Its protein product is CASSLNPGLAGDEQFF. The V and J genes are TRBV7-2 and TRBJ2-1; 13 bases are a match to TRBD2. The V and J ends lost 2 bases and 8 bases, in that order; junction bases with no gene match: 6. CDR1 SGHTA and CDR2 FQGNSA come from the germline V gene. This CDR3 spans 16 amino acids.

This chain joins TRBV28 and TRBJ2-2, with D possibly TRBD2 on 5 matching bases. The CDR3 sequence is 16 residues long. The ends were cut back, 6 bases at V and 1 base at J, with 15 bases in the middle. The V gene's germline CDR1 is MDHEN and CDR2 SYDVKM. CDR3 region: CASSLDSSRNTGELFF. DNA for the CDR3: TGTGCCAGCAGCCTGGACTCTTCCCGGAACACCGGGGAGCTGTTTTTT.

CDR3 region: CASSYESSRQTQYF. CDR3 sequence (DNA): TGTGCCAGCAGTTACGAATCCAGCAGGCAGACCCAGTACTTC. V and J are TRBV6-2 or TRBV6-3 and TRBJ2-5; D not certain. The CDR3 runs to 14 residues. Germline CDR1 MNHEY, CDR2 SVGEGT. V was cut by 2 bases and J by 6 bases, with 13 bases left in between.

The chain joins TRBV9 to TRBJ2-7; D perhaps matches TRBD1 (6 bases). There are 13 residues in the CDR3. Trimming removed 5 bases at V and 3 bases at J, with 12 bases between. The germline V gene has CDR1 SGDLS and CDR2 YYNGEE. The CDR3, as DNA: TGTGCCAGCAGTCTAGAACAGGGCTACGAGCAGTACTTC. Protein: CASSLEQGYEQYF. Together with reference TRBV9 and TRBJ2-7, the CDR3 gives the full variable domain: DSGVTQTPKHLITATGQRVTLRCSPRSGDLSVYWYQQSLDQGLQFLIQYYNGEERAKGNILERFSAQQFPDLHSELNLSSLELGDSALYFCASSLEQGYEQYFGPGTRLTVT.

The chain uses TRBV7-3 and TRBJ1-5; D perhaps matches TRBD1 (6 bases). The CDR3 has 14 residues. Germline V gene sequence: CDR1 SGHTA, CDR2 FQGTGA. V lost 4 bases to trimming and J lost 5 bases, with 12 bases between them. The CDR3 loop is CASSWLRGDQPQHF. CDR3 DNA: TGTGCCAGCAGCTGGCTCAGGGGCGATCAGCCCCAGCATTTT.

The rearrangement uses TRBV18 and TRBJ1-3; the match to TRBD1 covers 7 bases. The CDR3 length is 15 residues. Unmatched junction bases numbered 3, after V lost 2 bases and J lost 2 bases. CDR1 is KGHSH and CDR2 is LQKENI in the germline V gene. The CDR3 DNA sequence: TGTGCCAGCTCACCAGGTCAGGGGGCTGGAAACACCATATATTTT. Translating gives CASSPGQGAGNTIYF.

The V and J genes are TRBV6-5 and TRBJ2-5; no reliable D call. V was shortened by 4 bases and J by 5 bases, with 8 bases between the two germline ends. The germline V gene has CDR1 MNHEY and CDR2 SVGAGI. This CDR3 is built from 12 residues. CDR3 DNA sequence: TGTGCCAGCAGTTCTAGTTCCGAGACCCAGTACTTC. Translated, it gives CASSSSSETQYF.

V usage is TRBV5-4 and J usage is TRBJ2-7; weak D call: TRBD1 (8 bases). The CDR3 sequence is 14 residues long. From germline, CDR1 is SGHNT and CDR2 YYREEE (reference sequence). V gave up 0 bases and J gave up 5 bases, with 12 bases separating them. The DNA of the CDR3 is TGTGCCAGCAGCTTGGACAGGGGGGGAGACGAGCAGTACTTC. Translating it yields CASSLDRGGDEQYF.

The V and J genes are TRBV19 and TRBJ1-1, with D possibly being TRBD1 (5 bases). The germline V gene encodes CDR1 LNHDA and CDR2 SQIVND (reference sequence). This CDR3 spans 16 amino acids. V lost 1 base and J lost 3, with 15 bases in between. CDR3 sequence: CASSIVEGRGYTEAFF. CDR3 nucleotides: TGTGCCAGTAGTATAGTGGAGGGGAGAGGATACACTGAAGCTTTCTTT.

The chain has TRBV19 and TRBJ2-7, with TRBD2 identical over 11 bases. Germline lookup yields CDR1 LNHDA and CDR2 SQIVND (reference sequence). This CDR3 has 17 amino acids. The J segment lost 0 bases and the V segment lost 1 base, leaving 5 bases of the junction unmatched. CDR3: CASSIGPSGGLSYEQYF. The DNA of the CDR3 is TGTGCCAGTAGTATAGGACCTAGCGGGGGGCTCTCCTACGAGCAGTACTTC.

There are a few counts of this clone. This chain joins TRBV4-2 and TRBJ2-2; 12 bases match TRBD2. Germline V gives CDR1 LGHNA, CDR2 YNFKEQ. V trimming: 0 bases; J trimming: 1 base; junction bases outside the gene matches: 9. The CDR3 has 20 residues. DNA of the CDR3: TGTGCCAGCAGCCAAGAGATTCGACTAGCGGGGGCAATGAACACCGGGGAGCTGTTTTTT. Translating gives CASSQEIRLAGAMNTGELFF.

V usage is TRBV6-6 and J usage is TRBJ1-5; D remains unclear. V lost 6 bases, J lost 4 bases, and 16 bases lay in between. CDR3 size: 15 residues. CDR1 and CDR2 (germline): MNHNY, SVGAGI (reference sequence). In DNA form, the CDR3 reads TGTGCCAGCAGGGCCGACATCCTTCGGAATCAGCCCCAGCATTTT. It specifies CASRADILRNQPQHF.

V usage is TRBV7-2 and J usage is TRBJ2-5, with 13 bases aligning to TRBD2. CDR1 and CDR2 (germline): SGHTA, FQGNSA. Trimming took 0 bases from V and 1 from J; bases not matched to a gene: 11. The CDR3 is 20 residues long. CDR3 residues: CASSLAGQGWTSGGQETQYF. In DNA form, the CDR3 reads TGTGCCAGCAGCTTAGCGGGACAGGGTTGGACTAGCGGGGGCCAAGAGACCCAGTACTTC.

The chain employs TRBV19 and TRBJ2-5, with 12 bases identical to TRBD1. V was clipped by 3 bases and J by 4 bases; unmatched bases: 6. Germline V lookup: CDR1 LNHDA, CDR2 SQIVND (reference sequence). The CDR3 has 16 residues. CDR3 protein: CASSMGDRGRRETQYF. The DNA of the CDR3 is TGTGCCAGTAGTATGGGGGACAGGGGGCGGCGAGAGACCCAGTACTTC.

This clone was seen only once. The rearrangement links TRBV11-3 to TRBJ2-3; D not resolved. The CDR3 loop spans 12 amino acids. V lost 0 bases and J lost 6, with 4 bases in between. Germline lookup yields CDR1 SGHNT and CDR2 YENEEA. The DNA of the CDR3 is TGTGCCAGCAGCTTAGACCCGGATACGCAGTATTTT. It codes for CASSLDPDTQYF.

CDR3 loop: CASSQFRETPSPLHF. The CDR3 nucleotides read TGTGCCAGCAGCCAGTTCCGGGAGACTCCTTCACCCCTCCACTTT. The chain recombines TRBV5-4 with TRBJ1-6, with no clear D. Germline values: CDR1 SGHNT, CDR2 YYREEE (reference sequence). The CDR3 sequence is 15 residues long. Trimming stripped 4 bases from V and 9 bases from J, with 17 bases between. The whole variable domain, filled in from reference TRBV5-4 and TRBJ1-6, reads ETGVTQSPTHLIKTRGQQVTLRCSSQSGHNTVSWYQQALGQGPQFIFQYYREEENGRGNFPPRFSGLQFPNYSSELNVNALELDDSALYLCASSQFRETPSPLHFGNGTRLTVT.

This rearrangement joins TRBV24-1 to TRBJ2-1; 13 positions agree with TRBD2. CDR1 is KGHDR, CDR2 SFDVKD, per germline. CDR3 size: 15 residues. V trimming: 3 bases; J trimming: 14 bases; junction bases outside the gene matches: 9. The CDR3 nucleotides read TGTGCCACCAGTGATCTACTGACTAGCGGGAGGTCAAAGTTCTTC. This encodes CATSDLLTSGRSKFF.

The chain combines TRBV6-5 with TRBJ2-7, with 8 nucleotides matching TRBD1. The CDR3 has 12 residues. The trim removed 7 bases at V and 2 bases at J, leaving 1 base unmatched. Germline values: CDR1 MNHEY, CDR2 SVGAGI. The CDR3 coding sequence is TGTGCCAGCAAACAGGGGGCCTACGAGCAGTACTTC. Translated, it gives CASKQGAYEQYF.

V usage is TRBV19 and J usage is TRBJ2-4; TRBD1 matches 9 bases. V trimming: 4 bases; J trimming: 0 bases; junction bases outside the gene matches: 10. In germline, CDR1 is LNHDA, CDR2 SQIVND (reference sequence). CDR3 length: 18 residues. In DNA, the CDR3 is TGTGCCAGTAGTACCGGACAGGGGAGCCCACTAGCCAAAAACATTCAGTACTTC. Protein: CASSTGQGSPLAKNIQYF.

Note on this clone: Germline and junction disagree at one end, which may indicate a read error. This chain uses TRBV7-9 with TRBJ2-4; D perhaps matches TRBD1 (6 bases). Germline-derived CDR1 and CDR2 are SEHNR and FQNEAQ (reference sequence). CDR3 length: 12 residues. The CDR3 DNA sequence: TGTGCCAGCAGCTTAGAACAGGGCTTTGGGTTCTTC. It codes for CASSLEQGFGFF.

The chain employs TRBV10-3 and TRBJ1-1, with 9 positions matching TRBD1. CDR1 ENHRY and CDR2 SYGVKD come from the germline V gene. This CDR3 spans 13 amino acids. Trimming cost V 4 bases and J 11 bases; bases outside gene matches: 8. CDR3 bases: TGTGCCATCAGTGCAGGGGACAGGGACGGGGCTTTCTTT. Translated: CAISAGDRDGAFF.

The chain is built from TRBV30 and TRBJ1-5, with 8 bases identical to TRBD1. Unmatched junction bases numbered 6, after V lost 0 bases and J lost 5 bases. The CDR3 contains 15 residues. Germline CDR1 is GTSNPN and CDR2 is SVGIG (reference sequence). The CDR3 DNA follows: TGTGCCTGGAGTGTTGGAGGACAGGGTTATCAGCCCCAGCATTTT. Translation: CAWSVGGQGYQPQHF.

This chain joins TRBV7-2 and TRBJ1-2; 7 bases agree with TRBD1. The CDR3 has 15 residues. V lost 4 bases to trimming and J lost 7 bases; unmatched junction nucleotides: 12. Germline assignment: CDR1 SGHTA and CDR2 FQGNSA. CDR3 nucleotide sequence: TGTGCCAGCAGCTCACGCGACAGGGCCCCGTCTGGCTACACCTTC. Translating gives CASSSRDRAPSGYTF.

This chain uses TRBV28 with TRBJ2-6; D might be TRBD1 (6 bases). The germline gives CDR1 MDHEN, CDR2 SYDVKM. Trimming pared 6 bases from V and 0 bases from J, leaving 9 bases between. This CDR3 has 15 residues. CDR3 protein: CASSQGSSGANVLTF. CDR3 nucleotide sequence: TGTGCCAGCAGCCAGGGGAGCTCTGGGGCCAACGTCCTGACTTTC.

This clone showed up just once. The J gene is TRBJ2-5, the V gene TRBV28; a weak D match, TRBD2 (6 bases). Trimming stripped 6 bases from V and 6 bases from J, with 23 bases between. The CDR3 has 16 residues. CDR1 and CDR2 (germline): MDHEN, SYDVKM. CDR3 residues: CASRGAGTERAKTQYF. For the CDR3, the DNA is TGTGCCAGCAGGGGAGCGGGCACGGAGCGAGCGAAGACCCAGTACTTC.

The CDR3 bases are TGCGCCAGCAGCTTCGAGGTATACTCTGGCTACACCTTC. Translated: CASSFEVYSGYTF. The chain combines TRBV5-1 with TRBJ1-2; D remains ambiguous. V was clipped by 2 bases and J by 7 bases, with 12 bases between them. This CDR3 is built from 13 residues. In germline, CDR1 is SGHRS, CDR2 YFSETQ.

J is TRBJ1-2 and V is TRBV5-1; 11 bases align to TRBD1. After removal of 4 bases from V and 2 bases from J, the junction contained 7 bases not matched to a gene. CDR1 is SGHRS and CDR2 is YFSETQ in the germline V gene. The CDR3 has 16 amino acids. The CDR3, as DNA: TGCGCCAGCAGCCCCGGACAGGGGGCGCGAAACTATGGCTACACCTTC. This translates into CASSPGQGARNYGYTF.